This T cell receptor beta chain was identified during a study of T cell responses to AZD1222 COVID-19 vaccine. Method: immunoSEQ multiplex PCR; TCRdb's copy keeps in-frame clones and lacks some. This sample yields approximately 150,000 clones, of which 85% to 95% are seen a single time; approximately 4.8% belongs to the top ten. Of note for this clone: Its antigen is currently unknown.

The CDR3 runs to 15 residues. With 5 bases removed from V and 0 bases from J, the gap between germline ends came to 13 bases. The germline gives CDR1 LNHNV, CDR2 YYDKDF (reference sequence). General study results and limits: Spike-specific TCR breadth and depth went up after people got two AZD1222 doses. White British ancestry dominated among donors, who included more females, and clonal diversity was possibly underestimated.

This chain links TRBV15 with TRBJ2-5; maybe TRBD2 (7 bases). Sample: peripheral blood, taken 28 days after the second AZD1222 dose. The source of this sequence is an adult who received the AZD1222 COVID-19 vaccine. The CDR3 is CATSLMRGHQETQYF. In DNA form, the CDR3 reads TGTGCCACCAGCCTGATGCGGGGGCACCAAGAGACCCAGTACTTC.